This entry is about one T cell receptor (beta chain). This sample stems from a study of OX40 agonist ivuxolimab in advanced cancers. Germline CDR1 is SGHTA and CDR2 is FQGTGA. The V and J ends lost 6 bases and 10 bases respectively, with 12 bases between them. The CDR3 sequence is 12 residues long. Here immunoSEQ multiplex PCR was the method, and the copy in TCRdb shows in-frame clones only, minus some. The table lists just over 14,000 clones, about 90% of them singletons. The sequencing used CD4+ or CD8+ T cells sorted from blood, collected in a trial of the OX40 agonist ivuxolimab. This TCR derives from an adult with an advanced solid tumor such as melanoma, head and neck, liver or kidney cancer. This chain connects TRBV7-3 to TRBJ2-2; no firm D call. CDR3: CASSTQGQELFF. The CDR3 coding sequence is TGTGCCAGCAGTACACAAGGTCAGGAGCTGTTTTTT.